This is a list of T cell receptor beta chains from one sample in a study of shared clonotypes between healthy human individuals. Method: immunoSEQ multiplex PCR; TCRdb's copy keeps in-frame clones and lacks some. The data hold 2 million to 3 million clones, with 90% to 95% observed a single time. The sample was naive CD4+ T cells from PBMCs. Every receptor here comes from a man between 18 and 35 years old in good health. Some clones in this sample may be carry-over from other donors' samples. Each CDR3 is given with its conserved first and last residue. D genes are given only for firm matches. A row's size may be missing; if present it is once, few, many or a size class.

abundance: NA; v_gene: TRBV9; j_gene: TRBJ2-2; d_gene: TRBD2; CDR3aa: CASSVGLAETFTGELFF; CDR3nt: TGTGCCAGCAGCGTAGGACTAGCCGAAACTTTCACCGGGGAGCTGTTTTTT
abundance: NA; v_gene: TRBV18; j_gene: TRBJ2-7; d_gene: TRBD2; CDR3aa: CASSPPGGVYEQYF; CDR3nt: TGTGCCAGCTCACCACCGGGGGGGGTCTACGAGCAGTACTTC
abundance: NA; v_gene: TRBV28; j_gene: TRBJ2-5; d_gene: NA; CDR3aa: CASSQDRETQYF; CDR3nt: TGTGCCAGCAGCCAGGATCGAGAGACCCAGTACTTC
abundance: once; v_gene: TRBV6-1; j_gene: TRBJ1-3; d_gene: NA; CDR3aa: CASSEVYSGNTIYF; CDR3nt: TGTGCCAGCAGTGAGGTCTACTCTGGAAACACCATATATTTT
abundance: NA; v_gene: TRBV7-9; j_gene: TRBJ2-4; d_gene: TRBD2; CDR3aa: CASSLGLGGYIQYF; CDR3nt: TGTGCCAGCAGCTTAGGACTCGGGGGGTACATTCAGTACTTC
abundance: NA; v_gene: TRBV6-1; j_gene: TRBJ1-4; d_gene: NA; CDR3aa: CASSEVKGGGEKLFF; CDR3nt: TGTGCCAGCAGTGAAGTTAAGGGAGGCGGGGAAAAACTGTTTTTT
abundance: NA; v_gene: TRBV19; j_gene: TRBJ2-1; d_gene: NA; CDR3aa: CASSIERYNEQFF; CDR3nt: TGTGCCAGTAGTATCGAGCGATACAATGAGCAGTTCTTC
abundance: once; v_gene: TRBV6-4; j_gene: TRBJ1-2; d_gene: NA; CDR3aa: CASIPLEGLRGYTF; CDR3nt: TGTGCCAGCATCCCTCTTGAAGGATTGCGGGGCTACACCTTC
abundance: NA; v_gene: TRBV5-3; j_gene: TRBJ2-5; d_gene: NA; CDR3aa: CARSTDRILRRETQYF; CDR3nt: TGTGCCAGAAGCACTGACAGGATCCTTCGGAGGGAGACCCAGTACTTC
abundance: once; v_gene: TRBV28; j_gene: TRBJ2-7; d_gene: NA; CDR3aa: CASTLRDVPYEQYF; CDR3nt: TGTGCCAGCACCTTGCGGGACGTACCCTACGAGCAGTACTTC
abundance: NA; v_gene: TRBV5-1; j_gene: TRBJ2-5; d_gene: NA; CDR3aa: CASSFGPRQYF; CDR3nt: TGCGCCAGCAGCTTCGGCCCGCGGCAGTACTTC
abundance: NA; v_gene: TRBV11-2; j_gene: TRBJ2-7; d_gene: NA; CDR3aa: CASSPTTGYTYEQYF; CDR3nt: TGTGCCAGCAGCCCCACTACAGGGTATACCTACGAGCAGTACTTC
abundance: few; v_gene: TRBV10-3; j_gene: TRBJ1-4; d_gene: NA; CDR3aa: CAISEGREKLFF; CDR3nt: TGTGCCATCAGTGAAGGGCGAGAAAAACTGTTTTTT
abundance: NA; v_gene: TRBV4-2; j_gene: TRBJ2-7; d_gene: TRBD1; CDR3aa: CASSTRQGSYEQYF; CDR3nt: TGTGCCAGCAGCACTCGACAGGGCTCCTACGAGCAGTACTTC
abundance: NA; v_gene: TRBV5-8; j_gene: TRBJ2-3; d_gene: NA; CDR3aa: CASSFGDGTDTQYF; CDR3nt: TGTGCCAGCAGCTTTGGTGATGGCACAGATACGCAGTATTTT
abundance: NA; v_gene: TRBV28; j_gene: TRBJ2-1; d_gene: TRBD1; CDR3aa: CASSLPGQGAANEQFF; CDR3nt: TGTGCCAGCAGTCTACCGGGACAGGGGGCTGCAAATGAGCAGTTCTTC
abundance: NA; v_gene: TRBV19; j_gene: TRBJ1-5; d_gene: TRBD1; CDR3aa: CASSRAQGGNQPQHF; CDR3nt: TGTGCCAGTAGTAGAGCTCAGGGGGGGAATCAGCCCCAGCATTTT
abundance: NA; v_gene: TRBV7-3; j_gene: TRBJ2-2; d_gene: TRBD2; CDR3aa: CASTPRGLADTGELFF; CDR3nt: TGTGCCAGCACCCCCCGTGGGCTAGCGGACACCGGGGAGCTGTTTTTT
abundance: NA; v_gene: TRBV7-8; j_gene: TRBJ2-5; d_gene: TRBD2; CDR3aa: CASSLASGQQETQYF; CDR3nt: TGTGCCAGCAGCTTAGCTAGCGGGCAACAAGAGACCCAGTACTTC
abundance: NA; v_gene: TRBV5-1; j_gene: TRBJ1-2; d_gene: NA; CDR3aa: CASSRPLDGFYGYTF; CDR3nt: TGCGCCAGCAGCAGGCCACTAGACGGTTTCTATGGCTACACCTTC
abundance: NA; v_gene: TRBV6-1; j_gene: TRBJ2-7; d_gene: NA; CDR3aa: CASREREVKEQYF; CDR3nt: TGTGCCAGCCGGGAGAGAGAGGTAAAGGAGCAGTACTTC
abundance: NA; v_gene: TRBV28; j_gene: TRBJ2-1; d_gene: TRBD2; CDR3aa: CASTPGLAEHNEQFF; CDR3nt: TGTGCCAGCACTCCGGGACTAGCGGAACACAATGAGCAGTTCTTC
abundance: NA; v_gene: TRBV7-3; j_gene: TRBJ1-1; d_gene: TRBD1; CDR3aa: CASSLSGTANTEAFF; CDR3nt: TGTGCCAGCAGCTTAAGTGGGACAGCCAACACTGAAGCTTTCTTT
abundance: NA; v_gene: TRBV7-3; j_gene: TRBJ2-5; d_gene: NA; CDR3aa: CASSLTPQETQYF; CDR3nt: TGTGCCAGCAGCTTAACTCCTCAAGAGACCCAGTACTTC
abundance: NA; v_gene: TRBV5-1; j_gene: TRBJ2-2; d_gene: TRBD1; CDR3aa: CASSPSGGTGELFF; CDR3nt: TGCGCCAGCAGTCCCTCAGGGGGCACCGGGGAGCTGTTTTTT
abundance: NA; v_gene: TRBV11-2; j_gene: TRBJ1-1; d_gene: TRBD1; CDR3aa: CASSSLQGATEAFF; CDR3nt: TGTGCCAGCAGCTCACTACAGGGGGCCACTGAAGCTTTCTTT